These 2 T cell receptor beta chains were all obtained from the same sample, sequenced in a study of blood T cell repertoires in COVID-19 (dated by TCRdb to 2020 to 2021). Library preparation was by the immunoSEQ multiplex PCR assay. TCRdb took over this immuneACCESS table, retaining in-frame rearrangements with V and J assigned. Such tables are incomplete; in checked studies, under half of the missing clones stem from an unresolved V gene, and the remainder is unexplained. Present in this sample are some 350,000 clones, around 87% of which were seen just once. 3% of the sample comes from the top ten. Sequencing input: peripheral blood. Receptor source: a human donor in a cohort sampled during active COVID-19.

In this sample, this clone turned up once. The chain recombines TRBV28 with TRBJ2-1; D perhaps matches TRBD2 (5 bases). V shed 3 bases and J shed 5 bases, with 17 bases lying between them. CDR1 and CDR2 from the germline V gene are MDHEN and SYDVKM. The CDR3 loop spans 16 amino acids. The CDR3 spells CASSFVLGRSNNEQFF. The CDR3 DNA is TGTGCCAGCAGTTTCGTACTAGGCAGATCTAACAATGAGCAGTTCTTC.

The V call is TRBV6-5, the J call TRBJ2-2, with 11 bases fitting TRBD2. This CDR3 is 16 amino acids long. Losses at the gene ends were 0 bases for V and 4 bases for J; bases not matched to a gene: 1. The germline V gene has CDR1 MNHEY and CDR2 SVGAGI. CDR3 sequence: CASSYSGTSGTGELFF. The CDR3 region has the DNA TGTGCCAGCAGTTACTCCGGGACTAGCGGCACCGGGGAGCTGTTTTTT.